This T cell receptor (beta chain) derives from a study of OX40 agonist ivuxolimab in advanced cancers. Overall study context: An anti-OX40 (CD134) antibody with agonistic activity, ivuxolimab, was administered to patients. Melanoma, hepatocellular carcinoma, head and neck or renal cell cancer occurred in dose-escalation patients. Administration of intravenous ivuxolimab to patients occurred every 2 weeks at 0.01 to 10 mg/kg.

V shed 1 base and J shed 15 bases, with 22 bases lying between them. CDR3 length: 15 residues. Germline V CDR1 and CDR2: SGHVS, FQNEAQ. Sequenced by immunoSEQ multiplex PCR; TCRdb stores in-frame clones only, minus some. The sample lists about 76,000 clones; more than 75% were seen once. Points on this clone: Its antigen is unidentified.

Regarding the study as a whole: With doses of 0.1 to 3.0 mg/kg, CD4+ and CD8+ blood T cells had undergone clonal expansion by week 6.

The specimen was CD4+ or CD8+ T cells sorted from blood, collected in a trial of the OX40 agonist ivuxolimab. The chain is built from TRBV7-8 and TRBJ1-3; D not certain. This sequence originates from an adult with an advanced solid tumor such as melanoma, head and neck, liver or kidney cancer. This chain's CDR3 is CASSLDVGSLSPPYF. For the CDR3, the DNA is TGTGCCAGCAGCTTAGACGTAGGTTCCCTCTCCCCCCCATATTTT.